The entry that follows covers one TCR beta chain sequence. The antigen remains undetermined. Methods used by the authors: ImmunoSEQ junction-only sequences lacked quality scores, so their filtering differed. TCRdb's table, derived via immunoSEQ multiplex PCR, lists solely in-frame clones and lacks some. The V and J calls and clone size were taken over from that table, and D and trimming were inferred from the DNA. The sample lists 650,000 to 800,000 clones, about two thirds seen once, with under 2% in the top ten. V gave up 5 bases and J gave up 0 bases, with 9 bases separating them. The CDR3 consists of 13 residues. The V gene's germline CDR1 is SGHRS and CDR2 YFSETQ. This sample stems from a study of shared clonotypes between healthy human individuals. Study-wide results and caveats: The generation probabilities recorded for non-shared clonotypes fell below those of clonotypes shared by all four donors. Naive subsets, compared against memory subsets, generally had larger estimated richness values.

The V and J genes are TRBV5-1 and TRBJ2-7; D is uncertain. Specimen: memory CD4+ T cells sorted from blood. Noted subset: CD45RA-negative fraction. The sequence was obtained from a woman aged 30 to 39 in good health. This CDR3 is CASRSQNSYEQYF. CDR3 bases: TGCGCCAGCAGGAGTCAGAACTCCTACGAGCAGTACTTC.